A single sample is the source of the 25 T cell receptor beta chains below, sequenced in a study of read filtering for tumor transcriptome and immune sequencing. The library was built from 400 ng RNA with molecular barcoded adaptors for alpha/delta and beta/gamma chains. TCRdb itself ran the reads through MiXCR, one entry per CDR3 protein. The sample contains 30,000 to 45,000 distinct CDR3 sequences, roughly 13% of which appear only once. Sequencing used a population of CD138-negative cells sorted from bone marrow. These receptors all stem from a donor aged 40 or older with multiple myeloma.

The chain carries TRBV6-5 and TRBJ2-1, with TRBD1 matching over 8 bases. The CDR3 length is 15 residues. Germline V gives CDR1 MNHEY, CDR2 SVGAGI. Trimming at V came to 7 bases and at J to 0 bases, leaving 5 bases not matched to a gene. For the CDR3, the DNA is TGTGCCAGCACCAAGGACAGGGCCTCCTACAATGAGCAGTTCTTC. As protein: CASTKDRASYNEQFF.

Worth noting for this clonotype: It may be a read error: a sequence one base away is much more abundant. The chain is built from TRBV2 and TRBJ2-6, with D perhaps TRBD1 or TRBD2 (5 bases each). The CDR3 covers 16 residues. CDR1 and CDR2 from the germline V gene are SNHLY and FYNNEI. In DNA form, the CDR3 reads TGTGCCAGTACGTGGGACGGACGGTCTGGGGCCAACGTCCTGATTTTC. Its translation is CASTWDGRSGANVLIF.

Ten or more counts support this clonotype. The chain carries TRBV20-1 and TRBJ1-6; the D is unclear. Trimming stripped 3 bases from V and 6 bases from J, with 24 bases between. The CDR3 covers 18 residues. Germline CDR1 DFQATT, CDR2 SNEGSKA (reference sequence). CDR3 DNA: TGCAGTGCTAGTGCGGGCCGGGGAGGCGGTGGGCTTAATTCACCCCTCCACTTT. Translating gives CSASAGRGGGGLNSPLHF.

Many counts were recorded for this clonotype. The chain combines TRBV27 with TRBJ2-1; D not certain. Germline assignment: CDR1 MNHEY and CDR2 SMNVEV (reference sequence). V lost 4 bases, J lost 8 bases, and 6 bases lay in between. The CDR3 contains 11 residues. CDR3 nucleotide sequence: TGTGCCAGCAGTTCCAGGCATGAGCAGTTCTTC. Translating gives CASSSRHEQFF.

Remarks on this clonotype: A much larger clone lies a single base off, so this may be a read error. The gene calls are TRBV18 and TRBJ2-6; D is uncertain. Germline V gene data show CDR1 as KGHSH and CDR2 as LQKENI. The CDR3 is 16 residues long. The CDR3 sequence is CARSPFRLSGANVLTF. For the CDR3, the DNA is TGTGCCCGCTCACCATTTCGGCTGTCTGGGGCCAACGTCCTGACTTTC.

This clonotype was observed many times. CDR3 bases: TGTGCCAGCAGCTTAGGTGGGACCCAGTACTTC. As protein: CASSLGGTQYF. The V call is TRBV7-9, the J call TRBJ2-5, with D uncertain. Germline values: CDR1 SEHNR, CDR2 FQNEAQ (reference sequence). Trimming stripped 1 base from V and 7 bases from J, with 4 bases between. The CDR3 has 11 residues.

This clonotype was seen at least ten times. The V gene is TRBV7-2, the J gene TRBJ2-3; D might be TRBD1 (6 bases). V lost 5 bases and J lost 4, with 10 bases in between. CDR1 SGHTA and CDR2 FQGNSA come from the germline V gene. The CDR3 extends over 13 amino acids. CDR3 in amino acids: CASSPQGSDTQYF. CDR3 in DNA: TGTGCCAGCAGCCCCCAGGGGTCAGATACGCAGTATTTT.

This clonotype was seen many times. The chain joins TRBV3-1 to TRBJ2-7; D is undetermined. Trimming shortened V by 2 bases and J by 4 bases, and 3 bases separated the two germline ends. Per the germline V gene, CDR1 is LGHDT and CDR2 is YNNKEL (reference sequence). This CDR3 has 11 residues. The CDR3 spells CASSQLYEQYF. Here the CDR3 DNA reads TGTGCCAGCAGCCAACTGTACGAGCAGTACTTC.

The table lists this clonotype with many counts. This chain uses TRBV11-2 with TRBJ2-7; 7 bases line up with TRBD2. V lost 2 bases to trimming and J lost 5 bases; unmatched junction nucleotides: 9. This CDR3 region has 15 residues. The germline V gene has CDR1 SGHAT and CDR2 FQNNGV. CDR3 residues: CASSLNHGLVNEQYF. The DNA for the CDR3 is TGTGCCAGCAGCTTAAACCACGGACTAGTGAACGAGCAGTACTTC.

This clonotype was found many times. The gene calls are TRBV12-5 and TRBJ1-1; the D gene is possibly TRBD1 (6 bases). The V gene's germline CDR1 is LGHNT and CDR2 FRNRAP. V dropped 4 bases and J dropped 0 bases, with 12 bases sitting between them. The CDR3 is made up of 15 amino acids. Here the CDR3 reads CASGSGELMNTEAFF. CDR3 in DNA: TGTGCTAGTGGTTCAGGGGAGTTGATGAACACTGAAGCTTTCTTT.

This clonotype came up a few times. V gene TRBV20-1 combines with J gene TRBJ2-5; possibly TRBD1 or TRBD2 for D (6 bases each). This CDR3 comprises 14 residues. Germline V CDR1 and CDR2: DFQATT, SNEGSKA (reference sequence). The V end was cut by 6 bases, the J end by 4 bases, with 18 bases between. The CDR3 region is CSATVGRGGETQYF. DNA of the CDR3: TGCAGTGCAACGGTGGGCAGGGGAGGAGAGACCCAGTACTTC.

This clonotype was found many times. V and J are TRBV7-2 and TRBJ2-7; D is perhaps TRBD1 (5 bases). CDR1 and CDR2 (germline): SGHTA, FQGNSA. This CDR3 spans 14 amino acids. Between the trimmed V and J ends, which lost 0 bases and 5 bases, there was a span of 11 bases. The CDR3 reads CASSLASTVNEQYF. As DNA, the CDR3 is TGTGCCAGCAGCTTAGCCTCGACAGTTAACGAGCAGTACTTC.

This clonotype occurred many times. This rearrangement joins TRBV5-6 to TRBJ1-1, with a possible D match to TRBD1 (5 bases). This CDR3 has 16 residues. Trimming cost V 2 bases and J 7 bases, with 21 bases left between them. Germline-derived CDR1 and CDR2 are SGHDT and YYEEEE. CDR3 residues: CASSFRQGAGVNEAFF. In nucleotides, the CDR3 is TGTGCCAGCAGCTTTCGACAAGGGGCTGGAGTAAATGAAGCTTTCTTT.

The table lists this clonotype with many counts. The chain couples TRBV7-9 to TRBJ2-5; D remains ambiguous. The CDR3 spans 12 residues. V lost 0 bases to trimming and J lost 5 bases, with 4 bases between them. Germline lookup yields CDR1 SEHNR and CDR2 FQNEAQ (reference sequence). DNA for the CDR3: TGTGCCAGCAGCTTAGCGATGGAGACCCAGTACTTC. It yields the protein CASSLAMETQYF.

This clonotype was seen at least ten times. The CDR3 DNA sequence: TGTGCCAGCAGCTTAGACAGGAGGGGCCCAGATACGCAGTATTTT. Encoded protein: CASSLDRRGPDTQYF. The gene calls are TRBV7-9 and TRBJ2-3; a possible D gene is TRBD2 (6 bases). From germline, CDR1 is SEHNR and CDR2 FQNEAQ (reference sequence). The ends were cut back, 1 base at V and 4 bases at J, with 12 bases in the middle. The CDR3 runs to 15 residues.

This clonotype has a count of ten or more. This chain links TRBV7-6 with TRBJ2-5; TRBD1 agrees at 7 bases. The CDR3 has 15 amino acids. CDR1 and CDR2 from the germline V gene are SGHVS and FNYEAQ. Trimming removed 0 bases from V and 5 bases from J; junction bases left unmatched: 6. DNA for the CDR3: TGTGCCAGCAGCTTAGCGGACAGGCTCAGGGAGACCCAGTACTTC. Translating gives CASSLADRLRETQYF.

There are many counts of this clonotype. The CDR3 DNA is TGTGCCAGCAGCGGGCCTGGACTAGCGGGATACGGTGAGCAGTTCTTC. Translation: CASSGPGLAGYGEQFF. The V call is TRBV28, the J call TRBJ2-1; 12 bases line up with TRBD2. Germline V gene sequence: CDR1 MDHEN, CDR2 SYDVKM. CDR3 size: 16 residues. The V segment lost 6 bases and the J segment 9 bases; nucleotides outside the gene matches: 12.

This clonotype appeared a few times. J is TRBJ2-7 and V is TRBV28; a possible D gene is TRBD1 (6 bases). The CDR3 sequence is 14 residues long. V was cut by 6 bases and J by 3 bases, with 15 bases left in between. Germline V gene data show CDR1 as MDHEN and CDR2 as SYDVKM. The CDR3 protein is CASSFTAGDYEQYF. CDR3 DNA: TGTGCCAGCAGCTTCACGGCAGGGGACTACGAGCAGTACTTC.

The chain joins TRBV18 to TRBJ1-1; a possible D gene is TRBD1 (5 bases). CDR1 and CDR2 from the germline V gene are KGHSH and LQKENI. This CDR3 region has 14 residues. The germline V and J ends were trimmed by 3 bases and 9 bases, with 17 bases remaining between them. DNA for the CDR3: TGTGCCAGCTCACCCCCCGAGTCGACAGCACAAGCTTTCTTT. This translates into CASSPPESTAQAFF.

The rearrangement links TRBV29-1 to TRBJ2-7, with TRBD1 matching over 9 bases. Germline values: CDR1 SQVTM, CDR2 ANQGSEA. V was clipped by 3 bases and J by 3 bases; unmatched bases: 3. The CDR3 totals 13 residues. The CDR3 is CSVEGQGVYEQYF. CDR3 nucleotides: TGCAGCGTTGAGGGACAGGGAGTCTACGAGCAGTACTTC.

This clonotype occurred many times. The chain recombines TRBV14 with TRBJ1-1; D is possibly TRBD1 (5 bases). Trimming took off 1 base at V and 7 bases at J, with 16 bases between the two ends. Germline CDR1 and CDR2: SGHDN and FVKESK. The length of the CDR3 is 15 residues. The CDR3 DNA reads TGTGCCAGCAGCCAAGTCCTGGGTGGGGGATATGAAGCTTTCTTT. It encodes CASSQVLGGGYEAFF.

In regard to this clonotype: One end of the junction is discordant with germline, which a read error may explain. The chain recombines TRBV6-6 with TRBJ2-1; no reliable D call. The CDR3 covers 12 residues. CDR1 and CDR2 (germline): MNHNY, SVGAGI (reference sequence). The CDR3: CASESSYNEQFF. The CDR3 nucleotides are TGTGCCAGCGAAAGCTCCTATAATGAGCAGTTCTTC.

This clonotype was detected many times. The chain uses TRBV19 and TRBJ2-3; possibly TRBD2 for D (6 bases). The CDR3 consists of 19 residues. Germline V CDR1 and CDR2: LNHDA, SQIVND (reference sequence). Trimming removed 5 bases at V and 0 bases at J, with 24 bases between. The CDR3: CASSLRHRSEGISTDTQYF. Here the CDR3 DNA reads TGTGCCAGTAGTTTGCGACACCGCTCGGAGGGGATTAGCACAGATACGCAGTATTTT.

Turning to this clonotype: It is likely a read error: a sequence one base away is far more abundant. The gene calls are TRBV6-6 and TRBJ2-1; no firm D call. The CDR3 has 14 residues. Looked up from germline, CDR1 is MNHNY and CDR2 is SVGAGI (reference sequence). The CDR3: CASSFGSSYNEQLF. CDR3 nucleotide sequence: TGTGCCAGCAGTTTCGGCTCCTCCTACAATGAGCAGCTCTTC.

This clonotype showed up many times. CDR3 DNA: TGTGCCAGCAGCTTATCACTCAATGAGCAGTTCTTC. It translates to CASSLSLNEQFF. This chain connects TRBV7-9 to TRBJ2-1; D gene unclear. V shed 2 bases and J shed 6 bases, with 5 bases lying between them. Germline V gives CDR1 SEHNR, CDR2 FQNEAQ (reference sequence). The CDR3 extends over 12 amino acids.